Listed below are T cell receptor beta chains from one sample, sequenced in a study of CD8+CD57+ T cells in acquired aplastic anemia. Each CDR3 protein is one row after TCRdb ran MiXCR on the reads. Among approximately 190,000 distinct CDR3 sequences, under 55% were seen once, and the ten largest hold around a tenth. The sequencing sample was made of sorted CD4+, CD8+, or CD8+CD57+ T cells (not recorded which) from PBMCs. Receptors originate from a human donor with aplastic anemia. CDR3s include the opening cysteine and the closing phenylalanine or tryptophan. D genes are given only for firm matches. A row's size may be missing; if present it is once, few, many or a size class.

v_gene,j_gene,d_gene,abundance,len,CDR3aa,CDR3nt
TRBV6-2/TRBV6-3,TRBJ2-7,TRBD1,many,13,CASGQGGSYEQYF,TGTGCCAGCGGACAGGGTGGGTCCTACGAGCAGTACTTC
TRBV9,TRBJ2-7,.,.,15,CASSVGSGDSDEQYF,TGTGCCAGCAGCGTTGGGTCAGGGGATTCGGACGAGCAGTACTTC
TRBV5-5,TRBJ2-7,.,few,14,CASSQSSERHEQYF,TGTGCCAGCAGCCAATCAAGCGAGAGGCACGAGCAGTACTTC
TRBV25-1,TRBJ2-6,.,.,15,CASSERGSGANVLTF,TGTGCCAGCAGTGAACGGGGCTCTGGGGCCAACGTCCTGACTTTC
TRBV7-8,TRBJ1-2,.,many,16,CASSLARSQGARGYTF,TGTGCCAGCAGCTTAGCGCGTTCGCAGGGAGCTAGAGGCTACACCTTC
TRBV19,TRBJ1-2,TRBD1,.,15,CASSFRTGTVDGYTF,TGTGCCAGTAGCTTCCGCACCGGGACAGTAGATGGCTACACCTTC
TRBV20-1,TRBJ2-1,TRBD1,many,13,CSAPGQKYNEQFF,TGCAGTGCTCCGGGACAGAAATACAATGAGCAGTTCTTC
TRBV29-1,TRBJ2-3,.,.,13,CSVDVGAGDTQYF,TGCAGCGTTGATGTAGGGGCTGGTGATACGCAGTATTTT
TRBV7-2,TRBJ1-2,TRBD1,.,13,CASSRRDSYGYTF,TGTGCCAGCAGCCGCCGGGACAGCTATGGCTACACCTTC
TRBV24-1,TRBJ2-1,TRBD1,many,14,CATSTTGGTAEQFF,TGTGCCACCAGTACCACAGGGGGGACGGCTGAGCAGTTCTTC
TRBV7-3,TRBJ2-3,.,many,16,CASSRQGGTSTDTQYF,TGTGCCAGCAGCCGCCAGGGCGGAACTAGCACAGATACGCAGTATTTT
TRBV19,TRBJ2-7,.,.,14,CASSITAGSYEQYF,TGTGCCAGTAGTATAACGGCAGGGTCCTACGAGCAGTACTTC
TRBV7-8,TRBJ2-2,.,many,17,CASSLVFSRRGTGELFF,TGTGCCAGCAGCTTAGTATTCTCCCGGAGAGGCACCGGGGAGCTGTTTTTT
TRBV24-1,TRBJ2-7,TRBD2,few,14,CATSDPGTSDEQYF,TGTGCCACCAGTGACCCCGGGACTAGCGACGAGCAGTACTTC
TRBV7-6,TRBJ1-1,.,.,13,CASSPNRDTEAFF,TGTGCCAGCAGCCCAAACAGGGACACTGAAGCTTTCTTT
TRBV3-1,TRBJ2-1,.,many,11,CASSQKGEQFF,TGTGCCAGCAGCCAAAAAGGTGAGCAGTTCTTC
TRBV2,TRBJ2-1,TRBD2,many,13,CASATSGVNEQFF,TGTGCCAGTGCGACTAGCGGGGTGAATGAGCAGTTCTTC
TRBV12-3/TRBV12-4,TRBJ1-5,.,many,12,CASSFRDQPQHF,TGTGCCAGCAGTTTCCGGGATCAGCCCCAGCATTTT
TRBV6-1,TRBJ1-2,TRBD1,.,14,CASSEVGTGDGYTF,TGTGCCAGCAGTGAGGTTGGGACAGGCGATGGCTACACCTTC
TRBV7-2,TRBJ2-2,.,.,13,CASSLGYTGELFF,TGTGCCAGCAGCTTAGGCTACACCGGGGAGCTGTTTTTT
TRBV25-1,TRBJ1-2,.,.,13,CASSEERGDGYTF,TGTGCCAGCAGTGAGGAGAGGGGGGATGGCTACACCTTC
TRBV6-1,TRBJ2-5,TRBD2,.,14,CASSTSGRWETQYF,TGTGCCAGCAGTACTAGCGGTCGATGGGAGACCCAGTACTTC
TRBV2,TRBJ1-6,.,few,15,CASSNLAGNNSPLHF,TGTGCCAGCAGTAATTTAGCAGGAAATAATTCACCCCTCCACTTT
TRBV5-6,TRBJ1-1,.,many,14,CASSRVYDNTEAFF,TGTGCCAGCAGCCGGGTATACGACAACACTGAAGCTTTCTTT
TRBV27,TRBJ2-1,.,few,17,CASSLSFGLGSYNEQFF,TGTGCCAGCAGTTTATCATTCGGGCTGGGTTCCTACAATGAGCAGTTCTTC
TRBV5-1,TRBJ2-5,.,many,11,CASRHEETQYF,TGCGCCAGCAGACACGAAGAGACCCAGTACTTC
TRBV29-1,TRBJ1-2,.,.,12,CSVEFPTYGYTF,TGCAGCGTTGAATTTCCGACCTATGGCTACACCTTC
TRBV5-1,TRBJ1-3,.,.,20,CASSGRLPGQAFFSGNTIYF,TGCGCCAGCAGCGGGCGGCTGCCGGGACAAGCCTTTTTCTCTGGAAACACCATATATTTT
TRBV4-1,TRBJ2-7,TRBD1,many,16,CASSQGGTGSIYEQYF,TGCGCCAGCAGCCAAGGTGGGACAGGTTCAATCTACGAGCAGTACTTC
TRBV29-1,TRBJ2-7,.,once,12,CSVVWTDYEQYF,TGCAGCGTTGTATGGACGGACTACGAGCAGTACTTC
TRBV6-1,TRBJ2-1,TRBD2,few,16,CASSLAGVTSYNEQFF,TGTGCCAGCAGTCTAGCGGGAGTCACCTCCTACAATGAGCAGTTCTTC
TRBV29-1,TRBJ2-7,TRBD2,.,13,CSAVTGGSYEQYF,TGCAGCGCCGTTACGGGAGGTTCCTACGAGCAGTACTTC
TRBV7-2,TRBJ1-6,.,.,13,CASSRAGKSPLHF,TGTGCCAGCAGCCGCGCAGGGAAGTCACCCCTCCACTTT
TRBV7-8,TRBJ1-1,.,.,13,CASSSSSGKEAFF,TGTGCCAGCAGCTCGTCCTCGGGAAAGGAAGCTTTCTTT
TRBV10-3,TRBJ2-2,.,.,14,CATQKGVAHGELFF,TGTGCCACCCAAAAGGGGGTTGCTCACGGGGAGCTGTTTTTT
TRBV4-1,TRBJ2-1,TRBD2,few,20,CASSQGLIASGRAVGNEQFF,TGCGCCAGCAGCCAAGGACTGATTGCTAGCGGGAGGGCCGTAGGGAATGAGCAGTTCTTC
TRBV7-9,TRBJ1-2,.,few,12,CASSLVTQGYTF,TGTGCCAGCAGCTTAGTTACACAGGGCTACACCTTC
TRBV20-1,TRBJ1-4,.,many,15,CSATPVRGANEKLFF,TGCAGTGCTACCCCAGTTCGGGGGGCTAATGAAAAACTGTTTTTT
TRBV25-1,TRBJ2-1,.,.,14,CASSGTMTYNEQLF,TGTGCCAGCAGTGGAACGATGACCTACAACGAGCAGCTCTTC
TRBV7-3,TRBJ2-1,.,many,12,CASSLRGNEQFF,TGTGCCAGCAGCTTAAGGGGTAATGAGCAGTTCTTC
TRBV19,TRBJ2-1,.,.,13,CASSISAGSTMLF,TGTGCCAGTAGTATAAGTGCGGGATCTACAATGCTCTTC
TRBV19,TRBJ1-2,TRBD1,many,15,CASSIRQGANYGYTF,TGTGCCAGTAGTATTCGACAGGGTGCTAACTATGGCTACACCTTC
TRBV10-3,TRBJ2-1,.,.,12,CATSYSYNEQFF,TGTGCTACGAGTTACTCCTACAATGAGCAGTTCTTC
TRBV19,TRBJ2-3,.,once,15,CASSATAMNTDTQYF,TGTGCCAGTAGCGCGACAGCCATGAACACGGATACGCAGTATTTT
TRBV6-1,TRBJ2-6,.,many,16,CASSQRANSGANVLTF,TGTGCCAGCAGCCAACGGGCGAACTCTGGGGCCAACGTCCTGACTTTC
TRBV9,TRBJ1-2,.,many,15,CASSVTPTQAEGYTF,TGTGCCAGCAGCGTAACCCCTACGCAGGCCGAAGGCTACACCTTC
TRBV30,TRBJ2-1,.,few,13,CAWEPGHSNEQFF,TGTGCCTGGGAACCGGGACATTCTAATGAGCAGTTCTTC
TRBV24-1,TRBJ2-6,.,.,15,CATSDLGSGANVLTF,TGTGCCACCAGTGATTTGGGGTCTGGGGCCAACGTCCTGACTTTC
TRBV20-1,TRBJ2-2,.,many,14,CSARTDMNTGELFF,TGCAGTGCTCGGACTGATATGAACACCGGGGAGCTGTTTTTT
TRBV25-1,TRBJ2-1,.,.,16,CASSAMGGGWDNEQFF,TGTGCCAGCAGCGCCATGGGGGGGGGCTGGGACAATGAGCAGTTCTTC